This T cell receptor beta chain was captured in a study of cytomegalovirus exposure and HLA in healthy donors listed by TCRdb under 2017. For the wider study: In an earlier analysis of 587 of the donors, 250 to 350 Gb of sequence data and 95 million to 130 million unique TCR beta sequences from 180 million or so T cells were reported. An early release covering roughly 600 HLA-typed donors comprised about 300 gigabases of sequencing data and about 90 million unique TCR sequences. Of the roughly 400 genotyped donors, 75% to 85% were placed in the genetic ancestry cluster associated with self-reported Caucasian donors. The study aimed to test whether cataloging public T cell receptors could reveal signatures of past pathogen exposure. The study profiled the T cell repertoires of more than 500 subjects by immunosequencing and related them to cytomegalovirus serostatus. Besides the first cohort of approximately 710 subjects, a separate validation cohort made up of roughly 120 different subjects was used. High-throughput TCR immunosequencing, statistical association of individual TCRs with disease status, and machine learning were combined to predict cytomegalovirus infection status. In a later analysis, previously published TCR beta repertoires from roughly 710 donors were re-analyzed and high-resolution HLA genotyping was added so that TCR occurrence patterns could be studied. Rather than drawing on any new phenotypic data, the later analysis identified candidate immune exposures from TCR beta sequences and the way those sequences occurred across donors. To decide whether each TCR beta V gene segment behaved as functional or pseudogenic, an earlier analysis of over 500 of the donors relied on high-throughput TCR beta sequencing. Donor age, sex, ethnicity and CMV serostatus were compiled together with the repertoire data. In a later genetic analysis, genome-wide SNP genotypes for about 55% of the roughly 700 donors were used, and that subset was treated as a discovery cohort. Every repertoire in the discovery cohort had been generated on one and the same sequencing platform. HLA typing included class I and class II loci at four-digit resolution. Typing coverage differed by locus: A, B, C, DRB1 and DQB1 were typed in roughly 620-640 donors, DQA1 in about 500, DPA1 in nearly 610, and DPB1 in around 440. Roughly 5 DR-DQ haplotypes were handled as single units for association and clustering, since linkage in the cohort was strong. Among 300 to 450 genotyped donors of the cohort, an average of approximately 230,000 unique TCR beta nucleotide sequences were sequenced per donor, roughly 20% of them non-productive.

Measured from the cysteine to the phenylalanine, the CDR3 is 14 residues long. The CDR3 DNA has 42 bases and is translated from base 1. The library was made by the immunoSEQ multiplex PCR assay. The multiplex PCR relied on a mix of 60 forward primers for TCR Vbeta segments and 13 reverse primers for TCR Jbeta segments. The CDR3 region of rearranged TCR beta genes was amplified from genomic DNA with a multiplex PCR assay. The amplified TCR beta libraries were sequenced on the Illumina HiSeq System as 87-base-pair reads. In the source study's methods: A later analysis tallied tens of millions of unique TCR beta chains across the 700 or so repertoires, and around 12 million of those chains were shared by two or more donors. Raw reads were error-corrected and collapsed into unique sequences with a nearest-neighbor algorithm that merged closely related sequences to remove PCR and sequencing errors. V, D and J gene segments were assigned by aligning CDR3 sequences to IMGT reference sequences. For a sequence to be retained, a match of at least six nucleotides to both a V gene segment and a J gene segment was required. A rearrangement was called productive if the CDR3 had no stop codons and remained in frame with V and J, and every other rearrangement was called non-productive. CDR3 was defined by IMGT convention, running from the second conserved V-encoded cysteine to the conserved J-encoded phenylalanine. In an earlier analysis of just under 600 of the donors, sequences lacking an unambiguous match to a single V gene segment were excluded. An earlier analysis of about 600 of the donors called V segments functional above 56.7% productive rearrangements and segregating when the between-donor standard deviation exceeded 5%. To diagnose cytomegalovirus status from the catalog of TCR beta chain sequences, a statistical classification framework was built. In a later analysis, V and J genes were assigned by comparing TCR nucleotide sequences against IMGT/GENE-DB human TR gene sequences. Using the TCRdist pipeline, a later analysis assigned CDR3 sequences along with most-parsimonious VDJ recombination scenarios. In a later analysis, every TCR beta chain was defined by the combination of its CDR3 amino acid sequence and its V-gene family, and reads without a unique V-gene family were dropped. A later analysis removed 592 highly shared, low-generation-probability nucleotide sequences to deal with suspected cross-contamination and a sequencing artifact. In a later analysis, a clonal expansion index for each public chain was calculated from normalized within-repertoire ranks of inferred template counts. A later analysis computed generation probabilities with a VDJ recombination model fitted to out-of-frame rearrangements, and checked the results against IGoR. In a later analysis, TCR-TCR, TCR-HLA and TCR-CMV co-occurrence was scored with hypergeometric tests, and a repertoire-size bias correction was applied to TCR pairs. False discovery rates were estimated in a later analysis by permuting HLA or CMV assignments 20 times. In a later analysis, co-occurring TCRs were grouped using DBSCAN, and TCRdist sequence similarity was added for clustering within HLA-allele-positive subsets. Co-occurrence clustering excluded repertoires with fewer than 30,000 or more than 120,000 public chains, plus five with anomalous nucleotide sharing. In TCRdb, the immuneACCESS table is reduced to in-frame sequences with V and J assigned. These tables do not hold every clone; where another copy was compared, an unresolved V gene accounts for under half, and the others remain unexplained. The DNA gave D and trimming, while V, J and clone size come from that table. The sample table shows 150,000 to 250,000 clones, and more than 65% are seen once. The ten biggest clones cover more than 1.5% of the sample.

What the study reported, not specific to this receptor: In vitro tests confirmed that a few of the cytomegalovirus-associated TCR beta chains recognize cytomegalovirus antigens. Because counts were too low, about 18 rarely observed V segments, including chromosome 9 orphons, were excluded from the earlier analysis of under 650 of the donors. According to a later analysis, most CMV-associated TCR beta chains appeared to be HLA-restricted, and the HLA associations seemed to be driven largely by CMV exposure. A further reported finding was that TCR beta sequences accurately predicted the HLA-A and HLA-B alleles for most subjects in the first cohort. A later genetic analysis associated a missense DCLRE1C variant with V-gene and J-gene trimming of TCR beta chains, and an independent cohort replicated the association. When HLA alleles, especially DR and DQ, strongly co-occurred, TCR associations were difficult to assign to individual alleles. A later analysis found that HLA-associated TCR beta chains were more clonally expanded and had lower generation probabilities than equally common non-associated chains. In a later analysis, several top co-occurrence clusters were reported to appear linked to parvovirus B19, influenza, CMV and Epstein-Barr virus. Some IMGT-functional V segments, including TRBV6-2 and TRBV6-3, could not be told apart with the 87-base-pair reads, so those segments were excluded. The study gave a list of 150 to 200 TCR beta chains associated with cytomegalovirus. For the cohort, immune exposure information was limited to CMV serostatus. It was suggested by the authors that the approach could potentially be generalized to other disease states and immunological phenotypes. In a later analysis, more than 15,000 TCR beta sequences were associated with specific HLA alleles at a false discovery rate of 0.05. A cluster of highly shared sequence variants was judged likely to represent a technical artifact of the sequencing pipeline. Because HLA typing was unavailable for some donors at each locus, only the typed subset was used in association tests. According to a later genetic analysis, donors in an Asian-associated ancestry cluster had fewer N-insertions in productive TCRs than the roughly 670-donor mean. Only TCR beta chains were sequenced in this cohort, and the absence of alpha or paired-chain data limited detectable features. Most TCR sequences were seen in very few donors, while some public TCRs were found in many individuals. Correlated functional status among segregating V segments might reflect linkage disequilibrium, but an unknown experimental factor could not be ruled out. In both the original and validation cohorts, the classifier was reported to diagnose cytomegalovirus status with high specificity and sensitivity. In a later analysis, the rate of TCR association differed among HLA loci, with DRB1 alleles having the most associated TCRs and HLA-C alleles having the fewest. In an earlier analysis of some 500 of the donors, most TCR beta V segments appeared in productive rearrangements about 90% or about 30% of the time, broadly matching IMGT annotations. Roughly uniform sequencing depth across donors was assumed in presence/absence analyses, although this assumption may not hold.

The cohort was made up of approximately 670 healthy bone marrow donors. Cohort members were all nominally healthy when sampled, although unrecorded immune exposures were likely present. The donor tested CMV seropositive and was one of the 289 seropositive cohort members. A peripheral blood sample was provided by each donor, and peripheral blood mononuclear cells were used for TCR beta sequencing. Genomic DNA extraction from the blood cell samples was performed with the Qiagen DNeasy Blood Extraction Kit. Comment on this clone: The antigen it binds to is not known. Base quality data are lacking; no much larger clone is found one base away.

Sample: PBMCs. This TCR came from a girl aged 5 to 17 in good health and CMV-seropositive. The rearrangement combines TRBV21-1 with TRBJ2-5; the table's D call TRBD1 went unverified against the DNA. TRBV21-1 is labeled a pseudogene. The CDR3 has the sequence CASKGQGADETQYF. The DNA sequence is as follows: TGTGCCAGCAAAGGACAGGGGGCTGACGAGACCCAGTACTTC.